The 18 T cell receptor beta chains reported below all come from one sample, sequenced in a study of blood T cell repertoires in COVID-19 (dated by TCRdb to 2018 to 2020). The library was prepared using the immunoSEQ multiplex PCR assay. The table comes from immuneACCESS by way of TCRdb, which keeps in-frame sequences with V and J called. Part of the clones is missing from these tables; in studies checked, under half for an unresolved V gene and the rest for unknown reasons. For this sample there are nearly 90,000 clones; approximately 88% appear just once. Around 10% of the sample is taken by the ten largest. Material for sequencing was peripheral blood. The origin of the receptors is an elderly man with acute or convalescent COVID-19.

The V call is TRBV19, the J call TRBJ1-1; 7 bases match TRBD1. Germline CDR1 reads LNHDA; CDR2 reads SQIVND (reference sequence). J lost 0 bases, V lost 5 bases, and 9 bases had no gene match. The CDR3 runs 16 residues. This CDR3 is CASSQPGQWMNTEAFF. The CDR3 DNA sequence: TGTGCCAGTAGTCAACCGGGACAGTGGATGAACACTGAAGCTTTCTTT. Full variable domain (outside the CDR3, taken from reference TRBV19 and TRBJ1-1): DGGITQSPKYLFRKEGQNVTLSCEQNLNHDAMYWYRQDPGQGLRLIYYSQIVNDFQKGDIAEGYSVSREKKESFPLTVTSAQKNPTAFYLCASSQPGQWMNTEAFFGQGTRLTVV.

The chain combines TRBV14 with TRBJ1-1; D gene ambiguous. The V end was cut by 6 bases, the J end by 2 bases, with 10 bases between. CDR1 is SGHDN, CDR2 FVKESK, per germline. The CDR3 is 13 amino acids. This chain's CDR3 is CASSKQRNTEAFF. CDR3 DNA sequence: TGTGCCAGCAGTAAACAGAGAAACACTGAAGCTTTCTTT.

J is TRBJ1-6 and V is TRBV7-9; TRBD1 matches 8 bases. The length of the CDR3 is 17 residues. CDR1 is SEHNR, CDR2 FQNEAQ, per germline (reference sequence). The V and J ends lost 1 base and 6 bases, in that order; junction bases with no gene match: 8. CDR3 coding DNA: TGTGCCAGCAGCTTAGTAACAAAACAGGGGGTTAATTCACCCCTCCACTTT. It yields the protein CASSLVTKQGVNSPLHF.

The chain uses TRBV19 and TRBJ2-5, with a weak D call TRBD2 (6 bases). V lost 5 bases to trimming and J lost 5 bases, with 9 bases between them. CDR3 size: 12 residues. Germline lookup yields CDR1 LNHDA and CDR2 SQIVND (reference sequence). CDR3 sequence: CASSGGRETQYF. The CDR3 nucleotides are TGTGCCAGTAGTGGTGGGAGGGAGACCCAGTACTTC.

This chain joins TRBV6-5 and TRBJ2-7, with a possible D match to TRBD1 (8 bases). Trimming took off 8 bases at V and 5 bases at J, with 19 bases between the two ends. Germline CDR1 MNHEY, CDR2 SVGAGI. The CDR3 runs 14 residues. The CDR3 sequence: CASGRTGTTHEQYF. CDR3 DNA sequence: TGTGCCAGCGGACGGACAGGGACTACCCACGAGCAGTACTTC.

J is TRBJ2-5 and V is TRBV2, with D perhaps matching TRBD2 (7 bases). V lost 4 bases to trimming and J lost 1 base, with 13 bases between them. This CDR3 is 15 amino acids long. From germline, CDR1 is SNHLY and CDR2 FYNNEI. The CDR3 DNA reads TGTGCCAGCAGTGGTGGGGGGGCCGGCCAAGAGACCCAGTACTTC. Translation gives CASSGGGAGQETQYF.

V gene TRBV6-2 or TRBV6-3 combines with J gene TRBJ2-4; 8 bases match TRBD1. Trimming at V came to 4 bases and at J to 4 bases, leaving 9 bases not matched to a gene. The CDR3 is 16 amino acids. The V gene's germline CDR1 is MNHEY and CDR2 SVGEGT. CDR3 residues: CASSFIGQGDKNIQYF. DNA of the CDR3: TGTGCCAGCAGTTTTATCGGACAGGGAGATAAAAACATTCAGTACTTC.

The CDR3 here is CASSQEWGTGAKLFF. CDR3 coding DNA: TGTGCCAGCAGCCAAGAGTGGGGGACAGGGGCCAAACTGTTTTTT. This chain links TRBV3-1 (or the pseudogene TRBV3-2) with TRBJ1-4, with 10 bases identical to TRBD1. Germline-derived CDR1 and CDR2 are LGHDT and YNNKEL (reference sequence). CDR3 length: 15 residues. Unmatched junction bases numbered 6, after V lost 0 bases and J lost 11 bases.

The CDR3, as DNA: TGTGCCAGCAGCTCCCCGGGAGCCTACGAGCAGTACTTC. It specifies CASSSPGAYEQYF. V and J are TRBV11-1 and TRBJ2-7, with D tentatively TRBD2 (6 bases). Trimming took 4 bases from V and 2 from J, leaving 9 bases between them. Germline CDR1 is SGHAT and CDR2 is FQDESV (reference sequence). There are 13 residues in the CDR3.

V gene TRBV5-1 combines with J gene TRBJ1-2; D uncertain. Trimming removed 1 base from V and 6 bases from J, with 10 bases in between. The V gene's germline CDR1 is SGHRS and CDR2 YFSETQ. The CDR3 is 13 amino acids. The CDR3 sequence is CASSLTELNGYTF. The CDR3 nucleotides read TGCGCCAGCAGCTTGACAGAGCTTAATGGCTACACCTTC.

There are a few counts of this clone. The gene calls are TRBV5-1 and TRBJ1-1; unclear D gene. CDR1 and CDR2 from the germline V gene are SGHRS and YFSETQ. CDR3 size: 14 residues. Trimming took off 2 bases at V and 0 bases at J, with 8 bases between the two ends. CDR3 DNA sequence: TGCGCCAGCAGCTTCACATCAGTGAACACTGAAGCTTTCTTT. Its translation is CASSFTSVNTEAFF.

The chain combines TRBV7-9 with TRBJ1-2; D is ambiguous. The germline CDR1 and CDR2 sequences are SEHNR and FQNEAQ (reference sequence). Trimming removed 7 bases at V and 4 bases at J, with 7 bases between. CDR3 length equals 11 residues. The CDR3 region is CASNQAYGYTF. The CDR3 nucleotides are TGTGCCAGCAACCAGGCCTATGGCTACACCTTC.

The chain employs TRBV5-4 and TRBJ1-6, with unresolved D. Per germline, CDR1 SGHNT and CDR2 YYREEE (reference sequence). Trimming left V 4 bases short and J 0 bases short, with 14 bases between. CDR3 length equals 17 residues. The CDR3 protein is CASSSLKLSSYNSPLHF. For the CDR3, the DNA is TGTGCCAGCAGCAGCCTCAAATTGAGCTCCTATAATTCACCCCTCCACTTT.

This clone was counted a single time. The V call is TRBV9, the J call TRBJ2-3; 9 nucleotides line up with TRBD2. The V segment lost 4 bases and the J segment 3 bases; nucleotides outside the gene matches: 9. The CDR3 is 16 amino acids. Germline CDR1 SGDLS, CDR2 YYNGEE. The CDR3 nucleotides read TGTGCCAGCAGCTTGATTAGCGGGAGCGCGACAGATACGCAGTATTTT. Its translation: CASSLISGSATDTQYF.

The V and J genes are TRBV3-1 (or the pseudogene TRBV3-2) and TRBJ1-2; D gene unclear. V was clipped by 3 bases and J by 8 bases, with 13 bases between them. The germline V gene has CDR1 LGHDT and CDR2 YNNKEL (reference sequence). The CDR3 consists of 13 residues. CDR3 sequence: CASSQKEARGYTF. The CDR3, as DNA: TGTGCCAGCAGCCAGAAAGAAGCGCGGGGCTACACCTTC.

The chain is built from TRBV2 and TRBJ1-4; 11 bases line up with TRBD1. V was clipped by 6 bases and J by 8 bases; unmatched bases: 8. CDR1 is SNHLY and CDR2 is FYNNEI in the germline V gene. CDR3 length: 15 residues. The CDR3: CASSLGTGGGEKLFF. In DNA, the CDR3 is TGTGCCAGCAGCCTCGGGACAGGGGGAGGGGAAAAACTGTTTTTT. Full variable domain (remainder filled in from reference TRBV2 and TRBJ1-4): EPEVTQTPSHQVTQMGQEVILRCVPISNHLYFYWYRQILGQKVEFLVSFYNNEISEKSEIFDDQFSVERPDGSNFTLKIRSTKLEDSAMYFCASSLGTGGGEKLFFGSGTQLSVL.

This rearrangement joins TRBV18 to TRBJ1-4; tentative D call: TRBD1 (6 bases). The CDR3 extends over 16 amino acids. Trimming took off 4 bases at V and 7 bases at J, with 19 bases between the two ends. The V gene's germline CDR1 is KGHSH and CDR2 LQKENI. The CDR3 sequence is CASSLPLQGPGEKLFF. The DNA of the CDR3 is TGTGCCAGCTCACTCCCTCTACAGGGTCCTGGTGAAAAACTGTTTTTT. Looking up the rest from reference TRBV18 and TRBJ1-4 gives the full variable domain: NAGVMQNPRHLVRRRGQEARLRCSPMKGHSHVYWYRQLPEEGLKFMVYLQKENIIDESGMPKERFSAEFPKEGPSILRIQQVVRGDSAAYFCASSLPLQGPGEKLFFGSGTQLSVL.

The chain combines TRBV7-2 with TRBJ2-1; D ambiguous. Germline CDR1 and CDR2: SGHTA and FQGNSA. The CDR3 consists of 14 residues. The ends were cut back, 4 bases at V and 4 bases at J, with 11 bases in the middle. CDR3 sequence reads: CASSSSAGYNEQFF. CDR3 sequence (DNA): TGTGCCAGCAGCTCGTCCGCAGGTTACAATGAGCAGTTCTTC.